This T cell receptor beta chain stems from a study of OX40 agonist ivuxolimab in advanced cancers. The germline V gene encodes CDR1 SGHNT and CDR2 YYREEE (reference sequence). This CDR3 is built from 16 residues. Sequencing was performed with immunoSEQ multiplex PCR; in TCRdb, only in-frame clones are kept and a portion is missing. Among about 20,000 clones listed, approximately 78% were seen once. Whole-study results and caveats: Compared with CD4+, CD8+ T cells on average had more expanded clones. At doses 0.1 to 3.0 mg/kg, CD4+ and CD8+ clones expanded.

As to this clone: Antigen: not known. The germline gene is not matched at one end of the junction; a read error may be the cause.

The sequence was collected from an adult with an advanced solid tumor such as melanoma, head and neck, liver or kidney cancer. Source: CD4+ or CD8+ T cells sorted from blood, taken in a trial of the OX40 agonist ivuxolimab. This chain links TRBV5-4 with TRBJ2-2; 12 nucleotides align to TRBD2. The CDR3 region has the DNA TGTGCCAGCACCTTGGGACTAGCGGGGAACACCGGGGAGCTGTTTTTT. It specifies CASTLGLAGNTGELFF.